The 18 T cell receptor beta chains presented below share a single source sample, sequenced in a study of CD8+CD57+ T cells in acquired aplastic anemia. Genomic DNA acted as the template from which TCR beta VDJ combination and CDR3 sequence profiling were carried out. TCRdb reanalysed the reads using MiXCR and keeps one entry per CDR3 protein. The sample carries 150,000 or so distinct CDR3 sequences, more than 45% recorded once. Before being chosen for sequencing, patients had shown CD8+CD57+ cell expansion by flow cytometry. Sequencing used sorted CD4+, CD8+, or CD8+CD57+ T cells (not recorded which) from PBMCs. The receptors stem from a human donor with aplastic anemia.

This clonotype was observed at least ten times. V is TRBV12-3 or TRBV12-4 and J is TRBJ1-1; the D is unclear. The CDR3 runs to 15 residues. V was shortened by 1 base and J by 2 bases, with 11 bases between the two germline ends. The CDR3 sequence is CASSLVVGDNTEAFF. The CDR3 nucleotides read TGTGCCAGCAGTTTAGTTGTCGGCGATAACACTGAAGCTTTCTTT.

This sequence joins TRBV20-1 and TRBJ1-2; TRBD1 matches 10 bases. Germline lookup yields CDR1 DFQATT and CDR2 SNEGSKA (reference sequence). Unmatched junction bases numbered 10, after V lost 3 bases and J lost 6 bases. CDR3 length: 15 amino acids. The CDR3 sequence: CSARVPGQGIDGYTF. The CDR3 region has the DNA TGCAGTGCTAGGGTACCGGGACAGGGGATCGATGGCTACACCTTC.

Concerning this clonotype itself: It may be a read error: a sequence one base away is much more abundant. This chain uses TRBV12-3 or TRBV12-4 with TRBJ2-7; 10 bases are a match to TRBD2. The CDR3 has 16 amino acids. CDR3 residues: CASSLSLAGASYGQYF. CDR3 nucleotide sequence: TGTGCCAGCAGTTTAAGCCTAGCGGGGGCCTCCTACGGGCAGTACTTC.

V and J are TRBV4-3 and TRBJ1-6, with D perhaps TRBD1 (5 bases). The CDR3 loop spans 18 amino acids. V lost 0 bases and J lost 4, with 16 bases in between. The germline V gene has CDR1 LGHNA and CDR2 YSLEER. Written as DNA, the CDR3 is TGCGCCAGCAGCCAAGAAGGTGGTGGGGGTCAGTATAATTCACCCCTCCACTTT. Translated: CASSQEGGGGQYNSPLHF.

The chain links TRBV7-9 to TRBJ1-1; D may be TRBD1 (6 bases). There are 15 residues in the CDR3. The V end was cut by 1 base, the J end by 8 bases, with 17 bases between. Germline V lookup: CDR1 SEHNR, CDR2 FQNEAQ (reference sequence). In DNA form, the CDR3 reads TGTGCCAGCAGCTTAGGGCCCCAGGGGCGATCGGAAGCTTTCTTT. Translating it yields CASSLGPQGRSEAFF.

Ten or more counts support this clonotype. The V and J genes are TRBV12-3 or TRBV12-4 and TRBJ1-5, with no clear D. The V gene lost 4 bases and the J gene lost 2 bases, with 15 bases spanning the gap. CDR3 size: 16 residues. CDR3 sequence: CASSSQIGYGNQPQHF. In DNA, the CDR3 is TGTGCCAGCAGTTCGCAGATAGGGTATGGCAATCAGCCCCAGCATTTT.

This clonotype was counted only a few times. The chain carries TRBV24-1 and TRBJ1-5; D uncertain. This CDR3 has 11 residues. From germline, CDR1 is KGHDR and CDR2 SFDVKD. V was pared by 4 bases and J by 5 bases, with 2 bases between. CDR3 in DNA: TGTGCCACCAGTGAAGATCAGCCCCAGCATTTT. Residues: CATSEDQPQHF.

This clonotype came up many times. The chain couples TRBV6-1 to TRBJ2-7; either TRBD1 or TRBD2 may fit D (6 bases each). V lost 7 bases to trimming and J lost 6 bases, with 19 bases between them. CDR1 is MNHNS and CDR2 is SASEGT in the germline V gene. The length of the CDR3 is 14 residues. CDR3 residues: CASTNGGRMGEQYF. CDR3 bases: TGTGCCAGCACTAATGGGGGGCGCATGGGCGAGCAGTACTTC.

The rearrangement joins TRBV24-1 to TRBJ2-5; D is ambiguous. The CDR3 length is 15 residues. Germline-derived CDR1 and CDR2 are KGHDR and SFDVKD. This chain's CDR3 is CAPSDPVAAEETQYF. Written as DNA, the CDR3 is TGTGCACCCAGTGACCCCGTTGCGGCAGAAGAGACCCAGTACTTC.

This clonotype was picked up many times. The V and J genes are TRBV20-1 and TRBJ2-5; TRBD2 agrees at 9 bases. There are 16 residues in the CDR3. From germline, CDR1 is DFQATT and CDR2 SNEGSKA (reference sequence). V lost 0 bases, J lost 7 bases, and 12 bases stayed unmatched. The CDR3 loop is CSARDPAGGEIATQYF. CDR3 DNA sequence: TGCAGTGCTAGAGACCCAGCGGGGGGCGAGATTGCGACCCAGTACTTC.

This clonotype was seen once. V is TRBV4-2 and J is TRBJ2-3; 10 bases match TRBD2. V gave up 4 bases and J gave up 1 base; unmatched junction bases: 8. Germline V lookup: CDR1 LGHNA, CDR2 YNFKEQ. This CDR3 is built from 17 residues. Here the CDR3 DNA reads TGTGCCAGCAGCCTGAGCGGGGGGGGCCCGGGCACAGATACGCAGTATTTT. It codes for CASSLSGGGPGTDTQYF.

This clonotype was observed a few times. A much larger clone lies a single base off, so this may be a read error. This chain connects TRBV19 to TRBJ2-1; 7 bases fit TRBD2. Per germline, CDR1 LNHDA and CDR2 SQIVND (reference sequence). The CDR3 has 13 residues. With V trimmed by 3 bases and J by 9 bases, 5 bases remained unmatched. CDR3 in DNA: TGTGCCAGTAGTATTGGGCGGGGGAGTGAGCAGTTCTTC. As protein: CASSIGRGSEQFF.

CDR3 coding DNA: TGTGCCAGCAGTGAAAGGGCAGAAACATACTACGAGCAGTACTTC. Encoded protein: CASSERAETYYEQYF. The J gene is TRBJ2-7, the V gene TRBV2; D ambiguous. Germline V gene data show CDR1 as SNHLY and CDR2 as FYNNEI. The ends were cut back, 2 bases at V and 3 bases at J, with 14 bases in the middle. The CDR3 runs to 15 residues. The variable domain in full, with the rest retrieved from reference TRBV2 and TRBJ2-7, is EPEVTQTPSHQVTQMGQEVILRCVPISNHLYFYWYRQILGQKVEFLVSFYNNEISEKSEIFDDQFSVERPDGSNFTLKIRSTKLEDSAMYFCASSERAETYYEQYFGPGTRLTVT.

This chain uses TRBV29-1 with TRBJ2-3, with a weak D call TRBD1 (6 bases). From germline, CDR1 is SQVTM and CDR2 ANQGSEA. V was cut by 3 bases and J by 11 bases, with 21 bases left in between. The CDR3 is 14 residues long. In nucleotides, the CDR3 is TGCAGCGTTGAGGGGCAGGGGTCCTCCTACGAGCAGTATTTT. Its translation is CSVEGQGSSYEQYF.

This clonotype was found many times. The rearrangement uses TRBV20-1 and TRBJ2-7; D is undetermined. The CDR3 has 15 amino acids. V gave up 1 base and J gave up 6 bases, with 19 bases separating them. From germline, CDR1 is DFQATT and CDR2 SNEGSKA (reference sequence). The CDR3: CSARATDRPTGEQYV. The CDR3 bases are TGCAGTGCTAGAGCAACGGACCGACCTACCGGCGAGCAGTACGTC.

The chain employs TRBV5-6 and TRBJ1-3; maybe TRBD1 (6 bases). Per germline, CDR1 SGHDT and CDR2 YYEEEE. The CDR3 runs 16 residues. V lost 0 bases to trimming and J lost 0 bases, with 10 bases between them. CDR3 DNA: TGTGCCAGCAGCTTGGCAGGGGTTGACTCTGGAAACACCATATATTTT. Translating gives CASSLAGVDSGNTIYF.

Comment on this clonotype: This likely comes from a read error, as the CDR3 has no conserved phenylalanine or tryptophan at its end. V gene TRBV20-1 combines with J gene TRBJ1-6; weak D call: TRBD1 (5 bases). CDR3 length: 15 residues. Trimming cost V 0 bases and J 10 bases, with 16 bases left between them. Germline assignment: CDR1 DFQATT and CDR2 SNEGSKA (reference sequence). CDR3: CSARDAPLRDSPLHL. CDR3 in DNA: TGCAGTGCTAGAGATGCCCCTCTAAGGGACTCACCCCTCCACCTT.

Ten or more counts support this clonotype. The chain joins TRBV27 to TRBJ1-2; 9 bases map to TRBD1. CDR1 MNHEY and CDR2 SMNVEV come from the germline V gene (reference sequence). The trim removed 5 bases at V and 7 bases at J, leaving 2 bases unmatched. The CDR3 consists of 12 residues. The DNA for the CDR3 is TGTGCCAGCAGTCAGGACAGGGGTGGCTACACCTTC. Protein sequence: CASSQDRGGYTF.